This T cell receptor (beta chain) was identified during a study of cytomegalovirus exposure and HLA in healthy donors. Primers for the PCR totalled 60 Vbeta and 13 Jbeta. Some clones are missing from TCRdb's copy, which holds only in-frame ones; the method was immunoSEQ multiplex PCR. The sample includes 95,000 to 150,000 clones. The TCR sequence derives from a man aged 40-50 years in good health and CMV-seronegative. Sequences were obtained from PBMCs.

The CDR3 loop reads CASSMRQGESYEQYF. In nucleotides, the CDR3 is TGTGCCAGCAGTATGCGACAGGGGGAGTCCTACGAGCAGTACTTC. The chain carries TRBV6-1 and TRBJ2-7; 9 nucleotides line up with TRBD1. The ends lost 5 bases at V and 1 base at J; junction bases unmatched: 6. This CDR3 is built from 15 residues. Germline V gene sequence: CDR1 MNHNS, CDR2 SASEGT.